The 22 T cell receptor beta chains reported below all come from one sample, sequenced in a study of T cells after posttransplantation cyclophosphamide. A marrow graft followed busulfan-fludarabine conditioning, with cyclophosphamide on days +3 and +4. Profiling relied on immunoSEQ multiplex PCR, and the TCRdb table lists in-frame clones only, not all of them. The repertoire has several thousand clones, none seen only once; the ten largest take approximately 3.5%. The sample in question was PBMCs, obtained about 350 days after allogeneic stem cell transplant with posttransplant cyclophosphamide. Source of these receptors: a male patient aged 45 to 59 who received an allogeneic stem cell transplant from a related donor and was CMV-positive. Some T cells could come from the graft donor.

This clone appeared many times. The genes are TRBV7-2 and TRBJ1-5; perhaps TRBD1 as D (6 bases). The germline V and J ends were trimmed by 0 bases and 1 base, with 13 bases remaining between them. CDR1 is SGHTA, CDR2 FQGNSA, per germline. The CDR3 contains 17 residues. The CDR3 protein is CASSLAPGTLSNQPQHF. The CDR3, as DNA: TGTGCCAGCAGCTTAGCGCCCGGGACACTAAGCAATCAGCCCCAGCATTTT.

This clone showed up many times. This sequence joins TRBV2 and TRBJ1-5; TRBD1 matches 7 bases. The V segment lost 6 bases and the J segment 6 bases; nucleotides outside the gene matches: 8. The V gene's germline CDR1 is SNHLY and CDR2 FYNNEI. The CDR3 has 14 residues. CDR3 DNA: TGTGCCAGCAGGCAGACAGGGTGGGGTCAGCCCCAGCATTTT. As protein: CASRQTGWGQPQHF.

This clone was counted ten times or more. J is TRBJ2-7 and V is TRBV4-1; 8 bases agree with TRBD1. The J segment lost 0 bases and the V segment lost 4 bases, leaving 5 bases of the junction unmatched. The CDR3 is 15 amino acids. Per germline, CDR1 MGHRA and CDR2 YSYEKL. The CDR3 DNA follows: TGCGCCAGCAGCCCCGGACAGGGAGTCTCCTACGAGCAGTACTTC. Amino acid sequence: CASSPGQGVSYEQYF.

About this clone itself: A read error may explain this, as a much larger clone is one base away. The chain recombines TRBV10-1 with TRBJ2-1; D perhaps matches TRBD2 (6 bases). Trimming removed 6 bases from V and 6 bases from J, with 15 bases in between. There are 14 residues in the CDR3. Germline CDR1 and CDR2: WNHNN and SYGVQD (reference sequence). The CDR3 here is CASREATRINEQFF. The CDR3 DNA reads as TGCGCCAGCAGGGAGGCGACTAGAATCAATGAGCAGTTCTTC.

This clone was counted a few times. The V and J genes are TRBV12-1 and TRBJ2-5; TRBD1, as called in the table, went unchecked against the DNA. TRBV12-1 is described as a pseudogene. The CDR3 runs 16 residues. The CDR3 nucleotides are TGTGCCAGCAGCTGGGACACCCAAGCCTACAGAGACCCCCAGTACTTC. Translated: CASSWDTQAYRDPQYF.

By sample fraction, this clone is medium-sized. The J gene is TRBJ1-5, the V gene TRBV5-6, with D perhaps TRBD1 (5 bases). This CDR3 is 13 amino acids long. Germline lookup yields CDR1 SGHDT and CDR2 YYEEEE. V was shortened by 3 bases and J by 5 bases, with 9 bases between the two germline ends. The CDR3 nucleotides are TGTGCCAGCAGCTGGGGGGAGGATCAGCCCCAGCATTTT. Translation gives CASSWGEDQPQHF.

This clone is categorized as medium-sized. This chain links TRBV6-6 with TRBJ2-7, with D uncertain. The CDR3 is made up of 13 amino acids. With 5 bases removed from V and 0 bases from J, the gap between germline ends came to 8 bases. CDR1 and CDR2 (germline): MNHNY, SVGAGI (reference sequence). CDR3 nucleotide sequence: TGTGCCAGCAGTCCCGCGAGCTCCTACGAGCAGTACTTC. Its translation is CASSPASSYEQYF.

This clone was seen many times. The rearrangement uses TRBV9 and TRBJ2-1; D is unclear. The CDR3 sequence is 16 residues long. Trimming left V 4 bases short and J 7 bases short, with 21 bases between. Germline values: CDR1 SGDLS, CDR2 YYNGEE. The CDR3 sequence is CASSTPTSRYGNEQFF. The CDR3, as DNA: TGTGCCAGCAGCACCCCGACCAGTCGCTACGGGAATGAGCAGTTCTTC.

The sample holds many counts of this clone. The gene calls are TRBV11-3 and TRBJ2-7; possibly TRBD1 for D (6 bases). Germline V gene lookup returns CDR1 SGHNT and CDR2 YENEEA. The V end lost 5 bases, the J end lost 1 base, and 9 bases lay between the germline ends. The CDR3 has 13 residues. DNA of the CDR3: TGTGCCAGCAGCCGCAGGGGATCCTACGAGCAGTACTTC. Translated: CASSRRGSYEQYF.

The table lists this clone with a few counts. Since a much larger clone is just one base distant, this may be a read error. DNA for the CDR3: TGTGCCGGTAGTATCAGGGGACAGGGGGCGAGGGGCTACGAGCAGTACTTC. Residues: CAGSIRGQGARGYEQYF. The chain is built from TRBV19 and TRBJ2-7; 12 positions match TRBD1. The CDR3 is 17 amino acids. Looked up from germline, CDR1 is LNHDA and CDR2 is SQIVND (reference sequence).

This clone was recorded at least ten times. The chain is built from TRBV19 and TRBJ1-1; TRBD1 aligns across 7 bases. This CDR3 is 15 amino acids long. The J segment lost 7 bases and the V segment lost 1 base, leaving 9 bases of the junction unmatched. Germline CDR1 and CDR2: LNHDA and SQIVND (reference sequence). The CDR3 loop reads CASSIAAQGLGEAFF. CDR3 coding DNA: TGTGCCAGTAGTATAGCCGCACAGGGGCTCGGTGAAGCTTTCTTT.

This clone was picked up many times. The rearrangement uses TRBV7-9 and TRBJ1-1; no firm D call. Germline CDR1 is SEHNR and CDR2 is FQNEAQ (reference sequence). Trimming removed 1 base from V and 1 base from J, with 7 bases in between. The CDR3 is 14 residues long. The CDR3 protein is CASSLGGGNTEAFF. CDR3 nucleotide sequence: TGTGCCAGCAGCTTAGGAGGAGGGAACACTGAAGCTTTCTTT.

This clone was detected only a few times. The V gene is TRBV6-1, the J gene TRBJ2-3; D call uncertain. CDR1 and CDR2 (germline): MNHNS, SASEGT. V lost 10 bases and J lost 2, with 13 bases in between. The CDR3 sequence is 13 residues long. The CDR3 is CATQAIITDTQYF. The CDR3 bases are TGTGCCACCCAAGCGATTATCACAGATACGCAGTATTTT.

The V gene is TRBV14, the J gene TRBJ2-5; TRBD1 aligns across 7 bases. The DNA end favors TRBJ2-7, so the J call may be wrong. Germline lookup yields CDR1 SGHDN and CDR2 FVKESK. This CDR3 contains 15 residues. This chain's CDR3 is CASSHLLQGTHEQYF. CDR3 nucleotides: TGTGCCAGCAGCCACCTTCTACAGGGGACCCACGAGCAGTACTTC.

This clone was seen many times. This rearrangement joins TRBV5-1 to TRBJ1-2; D unresolved. Germline CDR1 SGHRS, CDR2 YFSETQ. The CDR3 length is 14 residues. Trimming stripped 0 bases from V and 4 bases from J, with 10 bases between. This CDR3 reads CASSLESRGYGYTF. In DNA form, the CDR3 reads TGCGCCAGCAGCTTGGAGTCCCGAGGCTATGGCTACACCTTC.

This clone was seen repeatedly, ten times or more. The chain is built from TRBV5-5 and TRBJ2-7; TRBD2 matches at 7 bases. The germline V gene encodes CDR1 SGHKS and CDR2 YYEKEE (reference sequence). This CDR3 contains 19 residues. The junction had 21 bases not matched to a gene; V was cut back by 6 bases and J by 0 bases. CDR3 region: CASTQSGGGIKRYSYEQYF. CDR3 nucleotide sequence: TGTGCCAGCACCCAATCTGGGGGGGGAATAAAACGTTACTCCTACGAGCAGTACTTC.

This clone was seen many times. The V gene is TRBV25-1, the J gene TRBJ1-4; 7 nucleotides align to TRBD1. V shed 5 bases, J shed 8 bases, and the junction held 8 bases outside the gene matches. CDR1 and CDR2 from the germline V gene are MGHDK and SYGVNS. This CDR3 contains 14 residues. The CDR3 loop is CASSQGVMEEKLFF. Written as DNA, the CDR3 is TGTGCCAGCAGTCAGGGGGTAATGGAGGAAAAACTGTTTTTT.

This clone was observed many times. J is TRBJ2-7 and V is TRBV14; 14 bases match TRBD2. After removal of 4 bases from V and 3 bases from J, the junction contained 11 bases not matched to a gene. There are 18 residues in the CDR3. Per germline, CDR1 SGHDN and CDR2 FVKESK. CDR3 loop: CASSRGVGLAGEVYEQYF. CDR3 nucleotide sequence: TGTGCCAGCAGCCGAGGGGTGGGACTAGCGGGAGAGGTCTACGAGCAGTACTTC.

The sample holds many counts of this clone. V gene TRBV18 combines with J gene TRBJ2-1; maybe TRBD1 (5 bases). V was trimmed by 5 bases and J by 10 bases, leaving 24 bases between them. The CDR3 consists of 16 residues. Germline loops: CDR1 KGHSH, CDR2 LQKENI. The CDR3, as DNA: TGTGCCAGCTCATATTTAGGTCCAGGGTCGGGTGAGGAGCAGTTCTTC. The encoded protein is CASSYLGPGSGEEQFF.

The V call is TRBV18, the J call TRBJ1-5, with D hard to call. V was shortened by 3 bases and J by 5 bases, with 8 bases between the two germline ends. The CDR3 length is 13 residues. Germline V lookup: CDR1 KGHSH, CDR2 LQKENI. The CDR3 loop is CASSPSGDQPQHF. CDR3 DNA sequence: TGTGCCAGCTCACCCTCGGGTGATCAGCCCCAGCATTTT.

This clone was observed a handful of times. V usage is TRBV4-3 and J usage is TRBJ1-1; 7 bases align to TRBD1. The V gene end was trimmed by 0 bases and the J gene end by 4 bases; junction bases not matched to a gene: 8. CDR1 and CDR2 from the germline V gene are LGHNA and YSLEER. CDR3 size: 16 residues. CDR3 in amino acids: CASSQERTGLGTEAFF. CDR3 nucleotide sequence: TGCGCCAGCAGCCAAGAAAGGACAGGACTTGGCACTGAAGCTTTCTTT.

This clone came up many times. V is TRBV6-1 and J is TRBJ2-7; no clear D. The length of the CDR3 is 13 residues. Trimming stripped 6 bases from V and 1 base from J, with 10 bases between. Germline CDR1 reads MNHNS; CDR2 reads SASEGT. CDR3 loop: CASRSLPSYEQYF. The CDR3 DNA reads as TGTGCCAGCAGATCACTCCCATCCTACGAGCAGTACTTC.